The present T cell receptor (beta chain) was sequenced within a study of vaccination and CD4 T cells after COVID-19. Cultured CD4+ T-cell DNA underwent Oncomine TCR Beta short-read sequencing. MiXCR, run by TCRdb on the PCR reads, gives a single entry per CDR3 protein. This table holds about 16,000 distinct CDR3 sequences, around 79% found once. Comment on this clonotype: Its cognate antigen is unknown.

Treatment noted: approximately 9-day PBMC culture with coronavirus spike peptide pools or control peptides (ViraFEST assay). The study, taken as a whole, reports: The authors identified 304 of 307 vaccine-specific clones in convalescent patients as spike mono-reactive.

This receptor was identified in a human donor who received a COVID-19 vaccine. The sample was CD4+ T cells from blood, cultured in vitro, taken after SARS-CoV-2 vaccination.

The CDR3 spells CATSAETTSGETQYF. The CDR3 region has the DNA TGTGCCACCAGTGCCGAGACAACATCGGGAGAGACCCAGTACTTC. This chain links TRBV24-1 with TRBJ2-5; no reliable D call. V was clipped by 5 bases and J by 4 bases, with 16 bases between them. From germline, CDR1 is KGHDR and CDR2 SFDVKD. The length of the CDR3 is 15 residues.